Below are 29 T cell receptor beta chains sequenced from a single sample in a study of PD-L1 blockade in urothelial cancer. The assay was immunoSEQ multiplex PCR, and TCRdb's table has in-frame clones only and misses some. The repertoire has some 41,000 clones, more than 70% of them found once; the top ten carry around 3.9%. Sequenced here: PBMCs, sampled around atezolizumab (anti-PD-L1) treatment. The origin of the receptors is a man older than 75 with urothelial cancer.

V usage is TRBV5-1 and J usage is TRBJ2-3; the match to TRBD2 covers 12 bases. The junction had 9 bases not matched to a gene; V was cut back by 0 bases and J by 4 bases. CDR1 is SGHRS, CDR2 YFSETQ, per germline. The CDR3 totals 18 residues. Here the CDR3 DNA reads TGCGCCAGCAGCTTGGCCAGGGCTAGCGGGAGGGTTCCAGATACGCAGTATTTT. Translated, it gives CASSLARASGRVPDTQYF.

V gene TRBV2 combines with J gene TRBJ2-7; D may be TRBD2 (6 bases). Germline V lookup: CDR1 SNHLY, CDR2 FYNNEI. The CDR3 extends over 12 amino acids. V lost 11 bases and J 0 bases, leaving 11 bases between the germline ends. CDR3: CACHGSSYEQYF. CDR3 DNA: TGTGCCTGTCACGGGAGCTCCTACGAGCAGTACTTC.

The rearrangement joins TRBV21-1 to TRBJ1-4; TRBD1, the table's D call, lacks a check against the DNA. TRBV21-1 is shown as a pseudogene. The CDR3 has 15 residues. The CDR3 DNA reads TGTGCCAGCAGCTTCCGGGACAGGTCTAGCGAAAAACTGTTTTTT. Amino acid sequence: CASSFRDRSSEKLFF.

V usage is TRBV25-1 and J usage is TRBJ2-2, with TRBD2 as a possible D gene (6 bases). Looked up from germline, CDR1 is MGHDK and CDR2 is SYGVNS. The CDR3 is 14 amino acids. Trimming pared 5 bases from V and 5 bases from J, leaving 12 bases between. CDR3 DNA: TGTGCCAGCAGTCTCGCGGGAAGTACCGGGGAGCTGTTTTTT. This codes for CASSLAGSTGELFF.

This clone was picked up a small number of times. The rearrangement uses TRBV9 and TRBJ2-7, with TRBD1 matching over 11 bases. The CDR3 consists of 15 residues. In germline, CDR1 is SGDLS, CDR2 YYNGEE. Trimming cost V 3 bases and J 4 bases; bases outside gene matches: 6. This CDR3 is CASSASGTGGYEQYF. The CDR3 DNA follows: TGTGCCAGCAGCGCCTCCGGGACAGGGGGGTACGAGCAGTACTTC.

The chain joins TRBV5-1 to TRBJ1-2; 7 positions agree with TRBD1. The CDR3 loop spans 15 amino acids. J gave up 4 bases and V 0 bases, and 6 bases lay outside the gene matches. Germline loops: CDR1 SGHRS, CDR2 YFSETQ. The CDR3: CASSLEGQNSYGYTF. The CDR3 DNA follows: TGCGCCAGCAGCTTGGAGGGACAGAACAGCTATGGCTACACCTTC.

CDR3 DNA sequence: TGCAGTGCTCCGAAGGAGACTGAAGCTTTCTTT. Its translation: CSAPKETEAFF. The chain carries TRBV20-1 and TRBJ1-1; D gene uncertain. The CDR3 sequence is 11 residues long. The V end lost 5 bases, the J end lost 5 bases, and 9 bases lay between the germline ends. CDR1 and CDR2 (germline): DFQATT, SNEGSKA (reference sequence).

V is TRBV10-3 and J is TRBJ2-1, with D tentatively TRBD2 (6 bases). Trimming shortened V by 8 bases and J by 2 bases, and 10 bases separated the two germline ends. Looked up from germline, CDR1 is ENHRY and CDR2 is SYGVKD. This CDR3 region has 13 residues. The CDR3 DNA reads TGTGCCATCGGGGGGACGACCTACAATGAGCAGTTCTTC. Translating gives CAIGGTTYNEQFF.

The rearrangement links TRBV5-6 to TRBJ2-7; D may be TRBD1 (5 bases). Germline V CDR1 and CDR2: SGHDT, YYEEEE. Trimming pared 2 bases from V and 4 bases from J, leaving 13 bases between. The CDR3 spans 14 residues. The CDR3 DNA follows: TGTGCCAGCAGCTTCCAGGGCCTCATATACGAGCAGTACTTC. As protein: CASSFQGLIYEQYF.

The genes are TRBV27 and TRBJ2-7; weak D call: TRBD2 (5 bases). CDR1 is MNHEY, CDR2 SMNVEV, per germline (reference sequence). The V end was cut by 7 bases, the J end by 0 bases, with 13 bases between. The CDR3 is 14 residues long. DNA of the CDR3: TGTGCCAGCATGATTCGGAGGAGCTCCTACGAGCAGTACTTC. It codes for CASMIRRSSYEQYF.

CDR3 in amino acids: CASSWTAQETQYF. CDR3 nucleotide sequence: TGTGCCAGCAGTTGGACAGCCCAAGAGACCCAGTACTTC. The chain employs TRBV2 and TRBJ2-5, with a tentative D call TRBD1 (6 bases). CDR3 length: 13 amino acids. The V and J ends lost 5 bases and 1 base respectively, with 8 bases between them. Germline CDR1 and CDR2: SNHLY and FYNNEI.

CDR3 DNA sequence: TGTGCCAGCAGCCACGGGGGTAGCGGGATCAACATTCAGTACTTC. Translating it yields CASSHGGSGINIQYF. The chain joins TRBV11-2 to TRBJ2-4; TRBD2 matches at 8 bases. V lost 5 bases and J lost 7; bases outside the gene matches: 10. This CDR3 is 15 amino acids long. Germline values: CDR1 SGHAT, CDR2 FQNNGV.

The V gene is TRBV19, the J gene TRBJ2-7, with TRBD2 matching over 14 bases. Germline V gene lookup returns CDR1 LNHDA and CDR2 SQIVND (reference sequence). The J segment lost 7 bases and the V segment lost 4 bases, leaving 6 bases of the junction unmatched. The CDR3 is 15 residues long. In DNA form, the CDR3 reads TGTGCCAGTAGTAGGGGACTAGCGGGAGTCCAGGAGCAGTACTTC. This sequence encodes CASSRGLAGVQEQYF.

Here the CDR3 DNA reads TGTGCCAGCAGCGTAACGGCCGGGGAGCTGTTTTTT. Translated, it gives CASSVTAGELFF. This chain connects TRBV9 to TRBJ2-2; D is unclear. The V end was cut by 1 base, the J end by 6 bases, with 4 bases between. This CDR3 region has 12 residues. In germline, CDR1 is SGDLS, CDR2 YYNGEE.

The J gene is TRBJ2-1, the V gene TRBV6-1; D is possibly TRBD1 (5 bases). The CDR3 spans 14 residues. CDR1 and CDR2 from the germline V gene are MNHNS and SASEGT. Trimming removed 2 bases from V and 3 bases from J, with 8 bases in between. The CDR3 loop reads CASSEWTSYNEQFF. CDR3 DNA: TGTGCCAGCAGTGAATGGACAAGCTACAATGAGCAGTTCTTC.

The chain links TRBV7-6 to TRBJ2-5, with D perhaps TRBD2 (5 bases). V was clipped by 4 bases and J by 4 bases, with 10 bases between them. The CDR3 loop spans 13 amino acids. The germline V gene has CDR1 SGHVS and CDR2 FNYEAQ. Here the CDR3 DNA reads TGTGCCAGCAGCTCCACTAGTCGAGAGACCCAGTACTTC. This codes for CASSSTSRETQYF. The entire variable domain, with the rest obtained from reference TRBV7-6 and TRBJ2-5, is as follows: GAGVSQSPRYKVTKRGQDVALRCDPISGHVSLYWYRQALGQGPEFLTYFNYEAQQDKSGLPNDRFSAERPEGSISTLTIQRTEQRDSAMYRCASSSTSRETQYFGPGTRLLVL.

This clone was picked up a small number of times. The chain couples TRBV28 to TRBJ2-3; 7 positions match TRBD1. CDR3 size: 15 residues. After removal of 0 bases from V and 3 bases from J, the junction contained 3 bases not matched to a gene. The germline V gene has CDR1 MDHEN and CDR2 SYDVKM. The DNA for the CDR3 is TGTGCCAGCAGTTTATGGACAGGGATAACAGATACGCAGTATTTT. It encodes CASSLWTGITDTQYF.

The J gene is TRBJ1-2, the V gene TRBV6-1; maybe TRBD1 (6 bases). Germline CDR1 MNHNS, CDR2 SASEGT. CDR3 size: 14 residues. Trimming stripped 0 bases from V and 4 bases from J, with 9 bases between. The CDR3 DNA reads TGTGCCAGCAGTGAAGCAGGGACAATCTATGGCTACACCTTC. Encoded protein: CASSEAGTIYGYTF.

J is TRBJ2-3 and V is TRBV4-1, with 10 bases identical to TRBD2. J gave up 8 bases and V 1 base, and 9 bases lay outside the gene matches. The CDR3 has 16 amino acids. Germline CDR1 MGHRA, CDR2 YSYEKL. The CDR3 loop reads CASSQAIAGGAGTQYF. DNA for the CDR3: TGCGCCAGCAGCCAAGCCATAGCGGGAGGCGCGGGTACGCAGTATTTT.

The gene calls are TRBV10-3 and TRBJ2-7; 7 nucleotides match TRBD2. The CDR3 is 12 residues long. CDR1 is ENHRY and CDR2 is SYGVKD in the germline V gene. V dropped 6 bases and J dropped 3; count of bases not matched to a gene: 2. The CDR3 here is CAIRSGGYEQYF. The CDR3 nucleotides read TGTGCCATCAGGTCGGGGGGCTACGAGCAGTACTTC.

The chain recombines TRBV27 with TRBJ2-4, with D unresolved. Germline CDR1 is MNHEY and CDR2 is SMNVEV (reference sequence). Trimming removed 5 bases at V and 6 bases at J, with 11 bases between. CDR3 size: 13 residues. As DNA, the CDR3 is TGTGCCAGCAGTGCGTATTCTGGAAACATTCAGTACTTC. Protein sequence: CASSAYSGNIQYF.

V and J are TRBV18 and TRBJ2-5, with D tentatively TRBD2 (5 bases). Trimming stripped 3 bases from V and 3 bases from J, with 11 bases between. CDR3 size: 14 residues. Germline CDR1 is KGHSH and CDR2 is LQKENI. The DNA of the CDR3 is TGTGCCAGCTCACCGTACCTCGGGGAAGAGACCCAGTACTTC. The encoded protein is CASSPYLGEETQYF.

The chain couples TRBV19 to TRBJ1-2; TRBD1 agrees at 9 bases. Per the germline V gene, CDR1 is LNHDA and CDR2 is SQIVND (reference sequence). The CDR3 runs 13 residues. J lost 5 bases, V lost 5 bases, and 3 bases had no gene match. In DNA, the CDR3 is TGTGCCAGTAGTCCCGGACAGGGGTATGGCTACACCTTC. Its translation: CASSPGQGYGYTF.

V is TRBV28 and J is TRBJ2-7, with 11 bases aligning to TRBD2. The CDR3 loop spans 15 amino acids. CDR1 and CDR2 from the germline V gene are MDHEN and SYDVKM. After removal of 7 bases from V and 3 bases from J, the junction contained 8 bases not matched to a gene. The CDR3 sequence: CASTPRLAGGYEQYF. DNA of the CDR3: TGTGCCAGCACCCCTCGTCTAGCGGGAGGCTACGAGCAGTACTTC. The whole variable domain, filled in from reference TRBV28 and TRBJ2-7, reads DVKVTQSSRYLVKRTGEKVFLECVQDMDHENMFWYRQDPGLGLRLIYFSYDVKMKEKGDIPEGYSVSREKKERFSLILESASTNQTSMYLCASTPRLAGGYEQYFGPGTRLTVT.

The chain recombines TRBV30 with TRBJ1-3, with 7 positions matching TRBD1. CDR3 length: 14 amino acids. J lost 2 bases, V lost 2 bases, and 3 bases had no gene match. The germline V gene encodes CDR1 GTSNPN and CDR2 SVGIG (reference sequence). CDR3 residues: CAWSPGGTGNTIYF. The CDR3 DNA follows: TGTGCCTGGAGTCCAGGGGGGACTGGAAACACCATATATTTT.

This clone was counted a few times. The genes are TRBV2 and TRBJ1-3; possibly TRBD1 for D (5 bases). Trimming stripped 1 base from V and 0 bases from J, with 10 bases between. This CDR3 spans 16 amino acids. Germline V CDR1 and CDR2: SNHLY, FYNNEI. As DNA, the CDR3 is TGTGCCAGCAGTGAAGGTCGGGGGAACTCTGGAAACACCATATATTTT. It yields the protein CASSEGRGNSGNTIYF.

The chain joins TRBV6-1 to TRBJ2-1, with 9 bases that match TRBD2. The germline gives CDR1 MNHNS, CDR2 SASEGT. The trim removed 2 bases at V and 3 bases at J, leaving 11 bases unmatched. The CDR3 runs 18 residues. CDR3 sequence reads: CASSELYLLAGLYNEQFF. DNA of the CDR3: TGTGCCAGCAGTGAATTATACCTCCTAGCGGGACTCTACAATGAGCAGTTCTTC.

This clone was seen only a few times. This chain links TRBV7-6 with TRBJ2-7, with 7 bases identical to TRBD1. J gave up 4 bases and V 5 bases, and 5 bases lay outside the gene matches. Germline CDR1 is SGHVS and CDR2 is FNYEAQ. The CDR3 spans 13 residues. As DNA, the CDR3 is TGTGCCAGCAGCACATCACAGGGGTACGAGCAGTACTTC. Translated, it gives CASSTSQGYEQYF. The full variable domain, with the rest looked up from reference TRBV7-6 and TRBJ2-7, is GAGVSQSPRYKVTKRGQDVALRCDPISGHVSLYWYRQALGQGPEFLTYFNYEAQQDKSGLPNDRFSAERPEGSISTLTIQRTEQRDSAMYRCASSTSQGYEQYFGPGTRLTVT.

V and J are TRBV7-9 and TRBJ2-2; D not certain. The CDR3 loop spans 13 amino acids. V was shortened by 3 bases and J by 11 bases, with 13 bases between the two germline ends. The germline gives CDR1 SEHNR, CDR2 FQNEAQ (reference sequence). CDR3 loop: CASSFLSVPELFF. DNA for the CDR3: TGTGCCAGCAGCTTCCTGTCAGTCCCAGAGCTGTTTTTT. The variable domain in full, completed from reference TRBV7-9 and TRBJ2-2, reads DTGVSQNPRHKITKRGQNVTFRCDPISEHNRLYWYRQTLGQGPEFLTYFQNEAQLEKSRLLSDRFSAERPKGSFSTLEIQRTEQGDSAMYLCASSFLSVPELFFGEGSRLTVL.